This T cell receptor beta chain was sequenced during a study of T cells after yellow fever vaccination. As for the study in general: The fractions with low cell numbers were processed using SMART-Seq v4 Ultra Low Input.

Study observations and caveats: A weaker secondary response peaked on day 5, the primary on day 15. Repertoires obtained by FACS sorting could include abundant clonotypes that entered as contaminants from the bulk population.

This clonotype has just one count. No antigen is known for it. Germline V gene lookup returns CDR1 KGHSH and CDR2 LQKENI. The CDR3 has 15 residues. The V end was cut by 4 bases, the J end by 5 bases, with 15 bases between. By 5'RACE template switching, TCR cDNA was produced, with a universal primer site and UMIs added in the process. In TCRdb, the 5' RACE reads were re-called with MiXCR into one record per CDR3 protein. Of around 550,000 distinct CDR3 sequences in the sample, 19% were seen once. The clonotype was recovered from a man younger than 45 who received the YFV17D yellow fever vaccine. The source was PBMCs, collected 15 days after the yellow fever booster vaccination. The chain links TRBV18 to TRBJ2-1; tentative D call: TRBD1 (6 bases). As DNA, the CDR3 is TGTGCCAGCTCACGGGGGCCTTCTGAACACAATGAGCAGTTCTTC. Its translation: CASSRGPSEHNEQFF.